This TCR beta chain was recorded in a study of tumor-infiltrating lymphocytes in primary liver carcinoma. From unsorted bulk tissue weighing about 20-31 mg, DNA and RNA were co-extracted. A primer in the constant region served to generate TCR beta cDNA from 500 ng of total RNA. Three nested multiplex PCR rounds, a slightly modified ARM-PCR method, built the TCR beta libraries. The two initial PCR rounds, around 11 cycles each, used TRBV1-TRBV30 forward and C-beta reverse primers. TCRdb independently ran MiXCR on the multiplex PCR reads; one entry per CDR3 protein. The data contain approximately 88,000 distinct CDR3 sequences, 55% to 75% of them singletons. In regard to this clonotype: Germline and junction disagree at one end, which may indicate a read error.

The CDR3 loop spans 15 amino acids. In germline, CDR1 is SGHNT, CDR2 YYREEE (reference sequence). The source of this sequence is a man aged 35 to 55 with primary liver carcinoma and hepatitis B virus infection. The sequencing input was tumor-adjacent normal liver tissue. V and J are TRBV5-4 and TRBJ2-1, with D possibly being TRBD1 (5 bases). The CDR3 nucleotides are TGCGCCAGCAGGTCAGGGTTTATCTCCTACAATGAGCAGTTCTTC. Protein: CASRSGFISYNEQFF.